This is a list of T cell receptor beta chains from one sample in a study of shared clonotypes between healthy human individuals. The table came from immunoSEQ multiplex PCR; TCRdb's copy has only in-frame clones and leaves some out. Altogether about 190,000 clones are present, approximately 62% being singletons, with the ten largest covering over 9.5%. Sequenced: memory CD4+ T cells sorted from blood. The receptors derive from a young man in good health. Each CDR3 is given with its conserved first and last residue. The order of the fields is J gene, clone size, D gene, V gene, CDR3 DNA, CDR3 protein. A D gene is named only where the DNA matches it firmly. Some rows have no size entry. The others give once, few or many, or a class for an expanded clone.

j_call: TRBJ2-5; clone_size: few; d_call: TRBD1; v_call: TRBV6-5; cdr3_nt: TGTGCCAGCAGCAGGGACAGGTACCAAGAGACCCAGTACTTC; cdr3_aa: CASSRDRYQETQYF
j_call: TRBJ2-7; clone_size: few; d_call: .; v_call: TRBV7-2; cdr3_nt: TGTGCCAGCAGCTTATCAGGCTACGAGCAGTACTTC; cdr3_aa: CASSLSGYEQYF
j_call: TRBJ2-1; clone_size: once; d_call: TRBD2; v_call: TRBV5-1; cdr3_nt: TGCGCCAGCAGCTTGGAGGGACTAGGAACCTACAATGAGCAGTTCTTC; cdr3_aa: CASSLEGLGTYNEQFF
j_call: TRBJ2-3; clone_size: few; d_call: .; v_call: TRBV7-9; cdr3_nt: TGTGCCAGCAGCTTCGATAGCACAGATACGCAGTATTTT; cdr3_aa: CASSFDSTDTQYF
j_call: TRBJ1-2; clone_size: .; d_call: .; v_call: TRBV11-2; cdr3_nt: TGTGCCAGCAGCTTGATCAGAGAAAACTATGGCTACACCTTC; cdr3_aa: CASSLIRENYGYTF
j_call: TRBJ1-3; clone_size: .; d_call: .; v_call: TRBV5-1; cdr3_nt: TGCGCCAGCAGCTTGGAGGGACTCTCTGGAAACACCATATATTTT; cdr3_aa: CASSLEGLSGNTIYF
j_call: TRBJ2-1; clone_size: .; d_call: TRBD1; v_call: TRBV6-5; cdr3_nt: TGTGCCAGCAGTTACCTTCGACAGGGGCCCGGGGATGAGCAGTTCTTC; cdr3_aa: CASSYLRQGPGDEQFF
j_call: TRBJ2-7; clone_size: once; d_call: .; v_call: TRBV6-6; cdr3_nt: TGTGCCAGCAGGGACGGCCTTATAAACGAGCAGTACTTC; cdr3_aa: CASRDGLINEQYF
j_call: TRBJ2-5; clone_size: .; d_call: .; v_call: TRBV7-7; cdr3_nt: TGTGCCAGCAGCTTAAGTCGGGGAGGAATGGAGACCCAGTACTTC; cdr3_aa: CASSLSRGGMETQYF
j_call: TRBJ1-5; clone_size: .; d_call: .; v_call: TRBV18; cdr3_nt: TGTGCCAGCTCATACAGGTGGGACAATCAGCCCCAGCATTTT; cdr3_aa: CASSYRWDNQPQHF
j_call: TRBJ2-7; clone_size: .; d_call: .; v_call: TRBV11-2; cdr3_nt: TGTGCCAGCTCTCCGGGGATCTCGGGCGAGCAGTACTTC; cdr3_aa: CASSPGISGEQYF
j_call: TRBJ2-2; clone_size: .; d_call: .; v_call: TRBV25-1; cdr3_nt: TGTGCCAGCAGTGACGAACGGACGAACACCGGGGAGCTGTTTTTT; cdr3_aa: CASSDERTNTGELFF
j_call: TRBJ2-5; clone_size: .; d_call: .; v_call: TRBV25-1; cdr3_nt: TGTGCCAGCAGTGACCCGGGACCCATTCAAGGGGCCCAGTACTTC; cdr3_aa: CASSDPGPIQGAQYF
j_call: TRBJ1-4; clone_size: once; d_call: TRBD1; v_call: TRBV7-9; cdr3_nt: TGTGCCAGCAGCTGGACAGGGTCTAATGAAAAACTGTTTTTT; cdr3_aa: CASSWTGSNEKLFF
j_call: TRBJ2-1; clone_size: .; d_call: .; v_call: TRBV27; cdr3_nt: TGTGCCAGCAGTCACAGGGTTCTGGGGGCCTACAATGAGCAGTTCTTC; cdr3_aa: CASSHRVLGAYNEQFF
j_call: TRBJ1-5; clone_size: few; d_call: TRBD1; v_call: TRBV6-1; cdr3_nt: TGTGCCAGCAAGGGAACAGGGGTCCAGCCCCAGCATTTT; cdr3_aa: CASKGTGVQPQHF
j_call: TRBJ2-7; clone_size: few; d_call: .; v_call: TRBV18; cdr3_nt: TGTGCCAGCTCACCTGGTAGCAGCTCCTACGAGCAGTACTTC; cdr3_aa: CASSPGSSSYEQYF
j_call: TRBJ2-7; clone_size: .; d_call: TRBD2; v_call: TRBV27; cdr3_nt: TGTGCCAGCAGTACGTCCGGGACTAGGGAGTACTTC; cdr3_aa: CASSTSGTREYF
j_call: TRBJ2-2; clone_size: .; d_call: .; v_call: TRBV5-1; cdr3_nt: TGCGCCAGCGGATTTAGTGGGAACACCGGGGAGCTGTTTTTT; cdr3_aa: CASGFSGNTGELFF
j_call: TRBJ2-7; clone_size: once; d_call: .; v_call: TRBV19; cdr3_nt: TGTGCCAGTAGTATAGGGGGGACCTACGGACACGAGCAGTACTTC; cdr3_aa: CASSIGGTYGHEQYF
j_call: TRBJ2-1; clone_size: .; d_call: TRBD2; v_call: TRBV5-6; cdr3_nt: TGTGCCAGCAGCCCCGTGGCGGCTAGCGGGAGGTTCGGGGAGCAGTTCTTC; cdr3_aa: CASSPVAASGRFGEQFF
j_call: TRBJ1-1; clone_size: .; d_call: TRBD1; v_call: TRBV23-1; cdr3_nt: TGCGCCAGCAGTCAACTACAGGGGAGGAACACTGAAGCTTTCTTT; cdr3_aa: CASSQLQGRNTEAFF